Each of the 23 T cell receptor beta chains below was sequenced from the same sample in a study of beta chain features in type 1 diabetes. Sequencing targeted expressed TCRB transcripts, as all isolated RNA had been reverse transcribed. Here immunoSEQ multiplex PCR was the method, and the copy in TCRdb shows in-frame clones only, minus some. Among under 450,000 clones listed, approximately 15% were seen once. The sequencing input was naive CD4+ T cells from blood. These receptors were obtained from a young man in good health.

Only a few counts were recorded for this clone. The gene calls are TRBV9 and TRBJ2-7; tentative D call: TRBD2 (5 bases). Per germline, CDR1 SGDLS and CDR2 YYNGEE. The V and J ends lost 0 bases and 3 bases respectively, with 13 bases between them. This CDR3 region has 15 residues. The CDR3 loop is CASSVELGSVYEQYF. The DNA for the CDR3 is TGTGCCAGCAGCGTAGAACTAGGGAGTGTCTACGAGCAGTACTTC.

The gene calls are TRBV27 and TRBJ2-7; 7 bases are shared with TRBD1. The germline V gene encodes CDR1 MNHEY and CDR2 SMNVEV (reference sequence). The CDR3 loop spans 14 amino acids. J gave up 4 bases and V 5 bases, and 8 bases lay outside the gene matches. The CDR3 here is CASSLRQGYYEQYF. CDR3 nucleotides: TGTGCCAGCAGTCTAAGACAGGGCTATTACGAGCAGTACTTC.

In its sample, this clone was seen a few times. The V call is TRBV7-2, the J call TRBJ1-2; D remains unclear. The germline V and J ends were trimmed by 2 bases and 5 bases, with 6 bases remaining between them. The CDR3 extends over 12 amino acids. Germline assignment: CDR1 SGHTA and CDR2 FQGNSA. The CDR3 nucleotides are TGTGCCAGCAGCTTACTACTATATGGCTACACCTTC. This translates into CASSLLLYGYTF.

This clone was seen a handful of times. The rearrangement joins TRBV19 to TRBJ2-1; 7 bases are a match to TRBD2. Germline V gives CDR1 LNHDA, CDR2 SQIVND (reference sequence). Trimming took 4 bases from V and 6 from J; bases not matched to a gene: 9. CDR3 length: 15 amino acids. CDR3 sequence reads: CASSTRASGPNEQFF. The CDR3 DNA sequence: TGTGCCAGTAGTACCAGGGCTAGCGGCCCCAATGAGCAGTTCTTC.

This clone was detected a few times. The chain joins TRBV30 to TRBJ1-1; D uncertain. The CDR3 length is 12 residues. Germline lookup yields CDR1 GTSNPN and CDR2 SVGIG (reference sequence). Trimming removed 1 base from V and 0 bases from J, with 3 bases in between. CDR3 in DNA: TGTGCCTGGAGTGGGATGAACACTGAAGCTTTCTTT. The encoded protein is CAWSGMNTEAFF. Looking up the rest from reference TRBV30 and TRBJ1-1 gives the full variable domain: SQTIHQWPATLVQPVGSPLSLECTVEGTSNPNLYWYRQAAGRGLQLLFYSVGIGQISSEVPQNLSASRPQDRQFILSSKKLLLSDSGFYLCAWSGMNTEAFFGQGTRLTVV.

The V gene is TRBV30, the J gene TRBJ2-2, with no clear D. The CDR3 extends over 15 amino acids. The V and J ends lost 1 base and 4 bases respectively, with 13 bases between them. CDR1 and CDR2 (germline): GTSNPN, SVGIG (reference sequence). Here the CDR3 DNA reads TGTGCCTGGAGTGCCAATTTCCGCGGCACCGGGGAGCTGTTTTTT. The encoded protein is CAWSANFRGTGELFF.

This clone showed up just a few times. The chain uses TRBV4-3 and TRBJ2-4; D ambiguous. V lost 0 bases, J lost 0 bases, and 6 bases lay in between. Germline loops: CDR1 LGHNA, CDR2 YSLEER. The CDR3 contains 15 residues. CDR3 amino acids: CASSQEGLAKNIQYF. The CDR3 region has the DNA TGCGCCAGCAGCCAAGAAGGGCTAGCCAAAAACATTCAGTACTTC.

This clone was seen more than once but under ten times. The chain links TRBV9 to TRBJ2-5; TRBD2 matches at 11 bases. J gave up 3 bases and V 1 base, and 5 bases lay outside the gene matches. Germline values: CDR1 SGDLS, CDR2 YYNGEE. This CDR3 is 16 amino acids long. CDR3 in DNA: TGTGCCAGCAGCGTAACGGCGGGACTAGCGGAAGAGACCCAGTACTTC. Amino acid sequence: CASSVTAGLAEETQYF.

This clone was picked up a small number of times. V is TRBV7-2 and J is TRBJ2-7, with 9 bases fitting TRBD1. Germline CDR1 is SGHTA and CDR2 is FQGNSA. Losses at the gene ends were 5 bases for V and 5 bases for J; bases not matched to a gene: 13. This CDR3 contains 16 residues. This CDR3 reads CASSTYRDRVKDEQYF. CDR3 nucleotide sequence: TGTGCCAGCAGCACATATCGGGACAGGGTAAAAGACGAGCAGTACTTC.

A few counts support this clone. This chain uses TRBV11-2 with TRBJ2-1, with TRBD2 identical over 9 bases. The CDR3 loop spans 17 amino acids. Trimming cost V 1 base and J 2 bases; bases outside gene matches: 6. The V gene's germline CDR1 is SGHAT and CDR2 FQNNGV. CDR3 sequence (DNA): TGTGCCAGCAGCTTAGTTCCAGCGGGAGGACCCTACAATGAGCAGTTCTTC. This codes for CASSLVPAGGPYNEQFF. The complete variable domain, with remaining parts taken from reference TRBV11-2 and TRBJ2-1, reads EAGVAQSPRYKIIEKRQSVAFWCNPISGHATLYWYQQILGQGPKLLIQFQNNGVVDDSQLPKDRFSAERLKGVDSTLKIQPAKLEDSAVYLCASSLVPAGGPYNEQFFGPGTRLTVL.

This rearrangement joins TRBV11-3 to TRBJ2-1; no definite D call. With 1 base removed from V and 4 bases from J, the gap between germline ends came to 8 bases. The V gene's germline CDR1 is SGHNT and CDR2 YENEEA. The CDR3 is 14 amino acids. CDR3 region: CASSLVREYNEQFF. CDR3 coding DNA: TGTGCCAGCAGCTTAGTCCGCGAATACAATGAGCAGTTCTTC.

V usage is TRBV6-1 and J usage is TRBJ1-2; 7 bases map to TRBD1. The length of the CDR3 is 13 residues. The germline CDR1 and CDR2 sequences are MNHNS and SASEGT. J lost 4 bases, V lost 8 bases, and 7 bases had no gene match. CDR3 sequence (DNA): TGTGCCAGCTCCAGGACAGGAAGCTATGGCTACACCTTC. This codes for CASSRTGSYGYTF.

V gene TRBV14 combines with J gene TRBJ1-1; D uncertain. V was cut by 1 base and J by 6 bases, with 12 bases left in between. The CDR3 totals 14 residues. From germline, CDR1 is SGHDN and CDR2 FVKESK. CDR3 protein: CASSQGLGRPEAFF. CDR3 DNA: TGTGCCAGCAGCCAAGGTTTGGGGAGGCCTGAAGCTTTCTTT.

The chain employs TRBV4-1 and TRBJ2-5; possibly TRBD1 for D (5 bases). Germline CDR1 MGHRA, CDR2 YSYEKL. The CDR3 contains 16 residues. Trimming shortened V by 6 bases and J by 2 bases, and 19 bases separated the two germline ends. The CDR3 here is CASRGQGLSLQETQYF. As DNA, the CDR3 is TGCGCCAGCAGAGGGCAGGGCCTAAGTTTACAAGAGACCCAGTACTTC.

Concerning this clone itself: Other DNA sequences in the same sample also yield this CDR3. The CDR3 region has the DNA TGTGCCAGCAGCCATGGGGAAACCCAGTACTTC. This encodes CASSHGETQYF. J is TRBJ2-5 and V is TRBV14; D call uncertain. From germline, CDR1 is SGHDN and CDR2 FVKESK. This CDR3 region has 11 residues. V lost 3 bases, J lost 8 bases, and 7 bases lay in between.

The J gene is TRBJ2-3, the V gene TRBV9; 12 bases agree with TRBD2. Germline lookup yields CDR1 SGDLS and CDR2 YYNGEE. The V gene end was trimmed by 5 bases and the J gene end by 3 bases; junction bases not matched to a gene: 4. CDR3 size: 15 residues. The CDR3 protein is CASSRTSGVTDTQYF. In DNA form, the CDR3 reads TGTGCCAGCAGTAGGACTAGCGGGGTGACAGATACGCAGTATTTT. The full variable domain, in which reference TRBV9 and TRBJ2-3 provide the parts outside the CDR3, is DSGVTQTPKHLITATGQRVTLRCSPRSGDLSVYWYQQSLDQGLQFLIQYYNGEERAKGNILERFSAQQFPDLHSELNLSSLELGDSALYFCASSRTSGVTDTQYFGPGTRLTVL.

V gene TRBV7-2 combines with J gene TRBJ2-5, with 9 bases matching TRBD2. With 6 bases clipped from V and 3 bases from J, the junction kept 2 bases outside the gene matches. The CDR3 loop spans 13 amino acids. Germline CDR1 reads SGHTA; CDR2 reads FQGNSA. In DNA, the CDR3 is TGTGCCAGCAGGACTAGCGGTGAAGAGACCCAGTACTTC. Its protein is CASRTSGEETQYF.

V and J are TRBV27 and TRBJ2-1, with D maybe TRBD1 (6 bases). Per germline, CDR1 MNHEY and CDR2 SMNVEV (reference sequence). Trimming removed 5 bases at V and 0 bases at J, with 11 bases between. The CDR3 runs 15 residues. In DNA form, the CDR3 reads TGTGCCAGCAGTCATACAGGGAGCTCCTACAATGAGCAGTTCTTC. Its translation is CASSHTGSSYNEQFF.

This clone has a handful of counts. The chain has TRBV21-1 and TRBJ2-7; TRBD2 is the table's D call, not checked against the DNA. TRBV21-1 is termed a pseudogene. The CDR3 loop spans 17 amino acids. The CDR3 is CASSPSRMRDGPYEQYV. CDR3 DNA: TGTGCCAGCAGCCCGTCCCGTATGCGGGATGGTCCCTACGAGCAGTACGTC.

This clone has a handful of counts. The CDR3 DNA is TGCGCCAGCAGCTTGTCTCCACGAGACTATGGCTACACCTTC. Its protein product is CASSLSPRDYGYTF. The V call is TRBV5-1, the J call TRBJ1-2; D gene unclear. Germline V CDR1 and CDR2: SGHRS, YFSETQ. Trimming shortened V by 1 base and J by 3 bases, and 10 bases separated the two germline ends. The CDR3 spans 14 residues.

In this sample, this clone turned up a few times. The chain joins TRBV7-9 to TRBJ2-5, with D perhaps TRBD1 or TRBD2 (5 bases each). Trimming took 1 base from V and 4 from J, leaving 19 bases between them. Germline V gene sequence: CDR1 SEHNR, CDR2 FQNEAQ (reference sequence). The CDR3 has 17 residues. The DNA for the CDR3 is TGTGCCAGCAGCTTAGTAGGTCTGGGGGACCGGAGAGAGACCCAGTACTTC. Amino acid sequence: CASSLVGLGDRRETQYF.

Points on this clone: Other DNA sequences in this specimen translate into the identical CDR3. The chain uses TRBV12-5 and TRBJ2-1; D remains unclear. Trimming took off 0 bases at V and 9 bases at J, with 3 bases between the two ends. CDR3 length equals 11 residues. Germline V gene lookup returns CDR1 LGHNT and CDR2 FRNRAP. CDR3 sequence: CASGLVGEQFF. The CDR3 DNA is TGTGCTAGTGGTTTGGTCGGTGAGCAGTTCTTC.

The genes are TRBV4-1 and TRBJ1-5; tentative D call: TRBD1 (5 bases). This CDR3 has 15 residues. Trimming left V 0 bases short and J 7 bases short, with 13 bases between. From germline, CDR1 is MGHRA and CDR2 YSYEKL. DNA of the CDR3: TGCGCCAGCAGCCAAGATATGGGGCGCCGACAGCCCCAGCATTTT. Residues: CASSQDMGRRQPQHF.